These 13 T cell receptor beta chains were all obtained from the same sample, sequenced in a study of vaccination and CD4 T cells after COVID-19 (dated by TCRdb to the early 2020s). According to the study, the label for this sample's treatment or condition signals: 10-day PBMC culture with coronavirus spike peptide pools or control peptides (ViraFEST assay). Libraries were prepared through PCR. The listed sequencing device is Illumina iSeq 100. TCR sequencing of DNA from cultured CD4+ T cells used the Oncomine TCR Beta short-read assay at the Johns Hopkins FTIC core. The public sequencing data were trimmed at Q25 with fastp and processed into clonotypes with MiXCR by TCRdb, which kept only in-frame beta chains. Each CDR3 protein gets just one entry, which takes the most common genes and DNA from the rows behind it. The sample has fewer than 20,000 distinct CDR3 sequences on record, about half of them singletons. The ten largest make up about 12% of the sample.

These receptors' targets are unknown. Sequencing used CD4+ T cells from blood, cultured in vitro. Receptor source: a human donor who had recovered from COVID-19.

V usage is TRBV28 and J usage is TRBJ1-4; 7 bases line up with TRBD1. With V trimmed by 1 base and J by 8 bases, 7 bases remained unmatched. The CDR3 loop spans 15 amino acids. Per germline, CDR1 MDHEN and CDR2 SYDVKM. In nucleotides, the CDR3 is TGTGCCAGCAGTTTATTGGAGACAGGGTGGGAAAAACTGTTTTTT. Its protein is CASSLLETGWEKLFF.

The gene calls are TRBV6-4 and TRBJ2-2; D is perhaps TRBD2 (6 bases). Trimming removed 2 bases at V and 7 bases at J, with 11 bases between. In germline, CDR1 is MRHNA, CDR2 SNTAGT. The CDR3 loop spans 14 amino acids. The CDR3 nucleotides are TGTGCCAGCAGTGACACGCAGGGAGGCGGGGAGCTGTTTTTT. Protein sequence: CASSDTQGGGELFF.

The V call is TRBV2, the J call TRBJ2-2; D is ambiguous. The CDR3 length is 12 residues. Germline CDR1 is SNHLY and CDR2 is FYNNEI. Trimming shortened V by 6 bases and J by 3 bases, and 5 bases separated the two germline ends. The CDR3 here is CASRIDTGELFF. CDR3 DNA: TGTGCCAGCAGGATCGACACCGGGGAGCTGTTTTTT.

This clonotype has just one count. J is TRBJ2-1 and V is TRBV11-1; 11 bases match TRBD1. The CDR3 runs to 17 residues. V was clipped by 5 bases and J by 6 bases; unmatched bases: 12. The germline V gene encodes CDR1 SGHAT and CDR2 FQDESV (reference sequence). CDR3: CASSHRIGTGGSNEQFF. CDR3 sequence (DNA): TGTGCCAGCAGCCATCGCATCGGGACAGGGGGTTCCAATGAGCAGTTCTTC.

V and J are TRBV7-9 and TRBJ1-1; D call uncertain. Germline loops: CDR1 SEHNR, CDR2 FQNEAQ (reference sequence). V shed 5 bases and J shed 5 bases, with 15 bases lying between them. CDR3 length: 14 residues. Here the CDR3 DNA reads TGTGCCAGCAGCCCCCCCAGACTTCAGACTGAAGCTTTCTTT. Protein product: CASSPPRLQTEAFF. The entire variable domain, with the rest obtained from reference TRBV7-9 and TRBJ1-1, is as follows: DTGVSQNPRHKITKRGQNVTFRCDPISEHNRLYWYRQTLGQGPEFLTYFQNEAQLEKSRLLSDRFSAERPKGSFSTLEIQRTEQGDSAMYLCASSPPRLQTEAFFGQGTRLTVV.

Turning to this clonotype: At one end the junction does not follow the germline gene, possibly because of a read error. The rearrangement uses TRBV6-1 and TRBJ1-1; 10 bases agree with TRBD1. The CDR3 runs to 15 residues. The germline gives CDR1 MNHNS, CDR2 SASEGT. The CDR3, as DNA: TGTACCAGCAGTGAAGACAGGGGGCGCGGCACTGAAGCTTTCTTT. Translation: CTSSEDRGRGTEAFF.

This clonotype turned up a few times. The chain has TRBV24-1 and TRBJ2-2; 7 bases fit TRBD2. The CDR3 loop spans 14 amino acids. Trimming took 4 bases from V and 4 from J; bases not matched to a gene: 2. Germline V CDR1 and CDR2: KGHDR, SFDVKD. The CDR3 coding sequence is TGTGCCACCAGTGACGGGGGGATCACCGGGGAGCTGTTTTTT. This sequence encodes CATSDGGITGELFF.

CDR3 region: CASSKVGPSGGGTDTQYF. The CDR3 DNA reads TGTGCCAGCAGTAAGGTAGGTCCCAGCGGGGGGGGAACAGATACGCAGTATTTT. The chain joins TRBV6-2 or TRBV6-3 to TRBJ2-3, with 10 positions matching TRBD2. The germline gives CDR1 MNHEY, CDR2 SVGEGT. The CDR3 is made up of 18 amino acids. The trim removed 5 bases at V and 3 bases at J, leaving 14 bases unmatched.

Only a few counts were recorded for this clonotype. The chain combines TRBV7-2 with TRBJ2-2, with a weak D call TRBD1 (5 bases). This CDR3 is 15 amino acids long. Germline CDR1 SGHTA, CDR2 FQGNSA. V lost 2 bases to trimming and J lost 7 bases, with 14 bases between them. The CDR3 DNA reads TGTGCCAGCAGCTTAAGGACACGTAGCTTCGGGGAGCTGTTTTTT. Translation gives CASSLRTRSFGELFF. The full variable domain, rest sourced from reference TRBV7-2 and TRBJ2-2, is GAGVSQSPSNKVTEKGKDVELRCDPISGHTALYWYRQSLGQGLEFLIYFQGNSAPDKSGLPSDRFSAERTGGSVSTLTIQRTQQEDSAVYLCASSLRTRSFGELFFGEGSRLTVL.

This clonotype was detected only a few times. This rearrangement joins TRBV6-1 to TRBJ1-5; 7 bases fit TRBD1. V gave up 6 bases and J gave up 4 bases; unmatched junction bases: 9. CDR3 length: 15 amino acids. Germline loops: CDR1 MNHNS, CDR2 SASEGT. The CDR3 sequence: CASSPLDRANQPQHF. Here the CDR3 DNA reads TGTGCCAGCAGCCCCTTAGACAGGGCGAATCAGCCCCAGCATTTT.

This clonotype was seen more than once but under ten times. The chain joins TRBV20-1 to TRBJ1-1; D is undetermined. Trimming removed 2 bases from V and 5 bases from J, with 9 bases in between. This CDR3 has 12 amino acids. From germline, CDR1 is DFQATT and CDR2 SNEGSKA (reference sequence). This chain's CDR3 is CSARRFRTEAFF. In DNA, the CDR3 is TGCAGTGCTAGAAGGTTCCGTACTGAAGCTTTCTTT.

The chain joins TRBV11-3 to TRBJ1-5, with no clear D. From germline, CDR1 is SGHNT and CDR2 YENEEA. Trimming cost V 0 bases and J 5 bases, with 5 bases left between them. This CDR3 spans 13 amino acids. This chain's CDR3 is CASSLETDQPQHF. The DNA of the CDR3 is TGTGCCAGCAGCTTAGAAACAGATCAGCCCCAGCATTTT.

The rearrangement links TRBV7-6 to TRBJ1-3, with no clear D. This CDR3 spans 12 amino acids. Trimming took off 5 bases at V and 4 bases at J, with 6 bases between the two ends. Per the germline V gene, CDR1 is SGHVS and CDR2 is FNYEAQ. The CDR3 is CASSGSGNTIYF. CDR3 sequence (DNA): TGTGCCAGCAGCGGATCGGGAAACACCATATATTTT.